This is a list of T cell receptor beta chains from one sample in a study of long-term antiretroviral therapy in people with HIV. The repertoire was sequenced with immunoSEQ multiplex PCR; TCRdb's copy has only in-frame clones and lacks some. The sample yields 18,000 or so clones, 80% to 90% seen once. Sample: unsorted PBMCs, taken 4.2 years after starting antiretroviral therapy. These receptors were taken from a man aged 45 to 65 with HIV. Both conserved end residues are part of each CDR3. A D gene is named only where the DNA matches it firmly. Clone size, where shown, is once, few, many, or a class for clones that have expanded.

clone_size: .
v_call: TRBV5-1
d_call: .
j_call: TRBJ2-3
cdr3_nt: TGCGCCAGCAGCTTGGAGGGGGATACGCAGTATTTT
cdr3_aa: CASSLEGDTQYF

clone_size: .
v_call: TRBV30
d_call: .
j_call: TRBJ1-6
cdr3_nt: TGTGCCTGGAGTGTTGGAGCCGGTACTTCACCCCTCCACTTT
cdr3_aa: CAWSVGAGTSPLHF

clone_size: .
v_call: TRBV25-1
d_call: TRBD1
j_call: TRBJ1-4
cdr3_nt: TGTGCCAGCAGTGACAGGACAGGGGAGGGGTTGGAAAAACTGTTTTTT
cdr3_aa: CASSDRTGEGLEKLFF

clone_size: .
v_call: TRBV28
d_call: TRBD1
j_call: TRBJ2-5
cdr3_nt: TGTGCCAGCAGGCACTCGAACAGGGGGCGGGAGACCCAGTACTTC
cdr3_aa: CASRHSNRGRETQYF

clone_size: .
v_call: TRBV18
d_call: .
j_call: TRBJ2-7
cdr3_nt: TGTGCCAGCTCACCAACCCGTATAGGGAGCTACGAGCAGTACTTC
cdr3_aa: CASSPTRIGSYEQYF

clone_size: .
v_call: TRBV30
d_call: .
j_call: TRBJ2-2
cdr3_nt: TGTGCCTGGAGTGCGAGCGGGGAGCTGTTTTTT
cdr3_aa: CAWSASGELFF

clone_size: .
v_call: TRBV9
d_call: TRBD2
j_call: TRBJ2-3
cdr3_nt: TGTGCCAGCAGCGCTAGCGGGGGGGGCACAGATACGCAGTATTTT
cdr3_aa: CASSASGGGTDTQYF

clone_size: .
v_call: TRBV28
d_call: .
j_call: TRBJ2-1
cdr3_nt: TGTGCCAGCAGTAAACAGGGTTACAATGAGCAGTTCTTC
cdr3_aa: CASSKQGYNEQFF

clone_size: .
v_call: TRBV10-2
d_call: TRBD1
j_call: TRBJ2-2
cdr3_nt: TGCGCCAGCAGTGGGACAGGGGAATCCGGGGAGCTGTTTTTT
cdr3_aa: CASSGTGESGELFF

clone_size: once
v_call: TRBV11-2
d_call: .
j_call: TRBJ2-3
cdr3_nt: TGTGCCAGCAGCACCACAGATACGCAGTATTTT
cdr3_aa: CASSTTDTQYF

clone_size: .
v_call: TRBV7-7
d_call: .
j_call: TRBJ2-7
cdr3_nt: TGTGCCAGCAGCCCAGGGGGGCAGTCCTACGAGCAGTACTTC
cdr3_aa: CASSPGGQSYEQYF

clone_size: .
v_call: TRBV21-1
d_call: .
j_call: TRBJ1-1
cdr3_nt: TGTGCCAGCAGCGCGGGAGATATGAACAAGGAAGCTTTCTTT
cdr3_aa: CASSAGDMNKEAFF

clone_size: .
v_call: TRBV5-6
d_call: .
j_call: TRBJ1-6
cdr3_nt: TGTGCCAGCAGCTTGGAGGGAGGTAATTCACCCCTCCACTTT
cdr3_aa: CASSLEGGNSPLHF

clone_size: .
v_call: TRBV7-8
d_call: TRBD1
j_call: TRBJ1-5
cdr3_nt: TGTGCCAGCAGCTTTGGAACCGGGACAGGCTATCAGCCCCAGCATTTT
cdr3_aa: CASSFGTGTGYQPQHF

clone_size: .
v_call: TRBV18
d_call: .
j_call: TRBJ2-7
cdr3_nt: TGTGCCAGCTCGGGTGGATCCTACGAGCAGTACTTC
cdr3_aa: CASSGGSYEQYF

clone_size: .
v_call: TRBV7-9
d_call: .
j_call: TRBJ2-1
cdr3_nt: TGTGCCAGCAGCCTGACCCTGAGCTCCTACAATGAGCAGTTCTTC
cdr3_aa: CASSLTLSSYNEQFF

clone_size: .
v_call: TRBV18
d_call: .
j_call: TRBJ2-7
cdr3_nt: TGTGCCAGCTCGCCCGCCTTGAGCTCCTACGAGCAGTACTTC
cdr3_aa: CASSPALSSYEQYF

clone_size: .
v_call: TRBV5-1
d_call: TRBD2
j_call: TRBJ2-1
cdr3_nt: TGCGCCAGCAGCTTGAGCGGGGGGGGGAATGAGCAGTTCTTC
cdr3_aa: CASSLSGGGNEQFF

clone_size: .
v_call: TRBV19
d_call: .
j_call: TRBJ2-1
cdr3_nt: TGTGCCAGTAGTATTACAGGGTGGGGCAACAATGAGCAGTTCTTC
cdr3_aa: CASSITGWGNNEQFF

clone_size: few
v_call: TRBV7-8
d_call: TRBD2
j_call: TRBJ2-3
cdr3_nt: TGTGCCAGCAGCTTTCTAGCGGGCACAGATACGCAGTATTTT
cdr3_aa: CASSFLAGTDTQYF

clone_size: .
v_call: TRBV27
d_call: TRBD1
j_call: TRBJ2-3
cdr3_nt: TGTGCCAGCAGTTTACAAACAGGGGGCTCTAGCACAGATACGCAGTATTTT
cdr3_aa: CASSLQTGGSSTDTQYF

clone_size: .
v_call: TRBV5-4
d_call: .
j_call: TRBJ1-1
cdr3_nt: TGTGCCAGCAGCTTGCCCGTTTCGAACACTGAAGCTTTCTTT
cdr3_aa: CASSLPVSNTEAFF

clone_size: .
v_call: TRBV18
d_call: .
j_call: TRBJ1-5
cdr3_nt: TGTGCCAGCTCATCCTCCGGACCTGGGGGCAATCAGCCCCAGCATTTT
cdr3_aa: CASSSSGPGGNQPQHF

clone_size: .
v_call: TRBV10-3
d_call: .
j_call: TRBJ2-3
cdr3_nt: TGTGCCATCACCATACAGGGAACAGATACGCAGTATTTT
cdr3_aa: CAITIQGTDTQYF

clone_size: .
v_call: TRBV19
d_call: .
j_call: TRBJ1-4
cdr3_nt: TGTGCCAGTACCCGGAGTTTTGCAACTAATGAAAAACTGTTTTTT
cdr3_aa: CASTRSFATNEKLFF

clone_size: .
v_call: TRBV6-5
d_call: .
j_call: TRBJ1-5
cdr3_nt: TGTGCCAGCAGTTACCTCGGTAGCAATCAGCCCCAGCATTTT
cdr3_aa: CASSYLGSNQPQHF

clone_size: .
v_call: TRBV6-5
d_call: .
j_call: TRBJ2-7
cdr3_nt: TGTGCCAGCAGTTACTCTTACTTAATTGAGGAGCAGTACTTC
cdr3_aa: CASSYSYLIEEQYF

clone_size: .
v_call: TRBV6-1
d_call: .
j_call: TRBJ1-1
cdr3_nt: TGTGCCAGCAGTGGCCCGGGCGAGAAGAGAACTGAAGCTTTCTTT
cdr3_aa: CASSGPGEKRTEAFF

clone_size: .
v_call: TRBV19
d_call: TRBD2
j_call: TRBJ2-1
cdr3_nt: TGTGCCAGTAGCGATCCGGGACTAGGATTAGGTGAGCAGTTCTTC
cdr3_aa: CASSDPGLGLGEQFF

clone_size: .
v_call: TRBV27
d_call: .
j_call: TRBJ2-1
cdr3_nt: TGTGCCAGCAGTTTAGATTGGCGGGTAGCCTACAATGAGCAGTTCTTC
cdr3_aa: CASSLDWRVAYNEQFF

clone_size: .
v_call: TRBV29-1
d_call: TRBD1
j_call: TRBJ1-4
cdr3_nt: TGCAGCGCCTTTTCCGGACAGGGTAATGGTGAAAAACTGTTTTTT
cdr3_aa: CSAFSGQGNGEKLFF

clone_size: .
v_call: TRBV27
d_call: .
j_call: TRBJ2-7
cdr3_nt: TGTGCCAGCAGTTTATCGGACGAGAACGAGCAGTACTTC
cdr3_aa: CASSLSDENEQYF

clone_size: .
v_call: TRBV4-3
d_call: .
j_call: TRBJ1-1
cdr3_nt: TGCGCCAGCAGCCAAGATTGGGGACTGAACACTGAAGCTTTCTTT
cdr3_aa: CASSQDWGLNTEAFF

clone_size: .
v_call: TRBV5-1
d_call: TRBD2
j_call: TRBJ2-2
cdr3_nt: TGCGCCAGCAGGACTAGCGAGGCCGGGGAGCTGTTTTTT
cdr3_aa: CASRTSEAGELFF

clone_size: .
v_call: TRBV7-9
d_call: .
j_call: TRBJ2-1
cdr3_nt: TGTGCCAGCAGCTTACTACTCAGGGGCCACAATGAGCAGTTCTTC
cdr3_aa: CASSLLLRGHNEQFF

clone_size: few
v_call: TRBV5-1
d_call: TRBD1
j_call: TRBJ1-1
cdr3_nt: TGCGCCAGCAGCTCACCGGGACAGAGAACTGAAGCTTTCTTT
cdr3_aa: CASSSPGQRTEAFF

clone_size: .
v_call: TRBV9
d_call: .
j_call: TRBJ1-1
cdr3_nt: TGTGCCAGCAGCGTAGCCACGAACACTGAAGCTTTCTTT
cdr3_aa: CASSVATNTEAFF

clone_size: .
v_call: TRBV6-5
d_call: .
j_call: TRBJ1-2
cdr3_nt: TGTGCCAGCAGTTACGGGAGTGGCTATGGCTACACCTTC
cdr3_aa: CASSYGSGYGYTF

clone_size: .
v_call: TRBV27
d_call: .
j_call: TRBJ2-7
cdr3_nt: TGTGCCAGCAGTGCACAGGGCTACGAGCAGTACTTC
cdr3_aa: CASSAQGYEQYF

clone_size: .
v_call: TRBV18
d_call: .
j_call: TRBJ2-5
cdr3_nt: TGTGCCAGCTCACCACCTCGCAGGAAAGAGACCCAGTACTTC
cdr3_aa: CASSPPRRKETQYF

clone_size: few
v_call: TRBV15
d_call: TRBD1
j_call: TRBJ1-2
cdr3_nt: TGTGCCACCAGCGGGGACAGATCGGGCTATGGCTACACCTTC
cdr3_aa: CATSGDRSGYGYTF

clone_size: .
v_call: TRBV7-9
d_call: .
j_call: TRBJ2-5
cdr3_nt: TGTGCCAGCAGCCCTCAGGACCAAGAGACCCAGTACTTC
cdr3_aa: CASSPQDQETQYF

clone_size: few
v_call: TRBV27
d_call: TRBD1
j_call: TRBJ2-7
cdr3_nt: TGTGCCAGCAGTACAGGGGGCGCGCAGTACTTC
cdr3_aa: CASSTGGAQYF

clone_size: few
v_call: TRBV4-3
d_call: .
j_call: TRBJ2-2
cdr3_nt: TGCGCCAGCAGCCCTTTGACCGGGGAGCTGTTTTTT
cdr3_aa: CASSPLTGELFF

clone_size: once
v_call: TRBV6-6
d_call: TRBD1
j_call: TRBJ1-5
cdr3_nt: TGTGCCAGCAGATGGACAGGGGGCGCAAGTCAGCCCCAGCATTTT
cdr3_aa: CASRWTGGASQPQHF

clone_size: .
v_call: TRBV6-1
d_call: TRBD1
j_call: TRBJ2-7
cdr3_nt: TGTGCCAGCAGGGCCGGACAGGGGTACGAGCAGTACTTC
cdr3_aa: CASRAGQGYEQYF

clone_size: .
v_call: TRBV28
d_call: TRBD1
j_call: TRBJ1-2
cdr3_nt: TGTGCCAGCAGTTTAGGGTCGGTGACAGGGAGCTATGGCTACACCTTC
cdr3_aa: CASSLGSVTGSYGYTF

clone_size: .
v_call: TRBV18
d_call: .
j_call: TRBJ1-5
cdr3_nt: TGTGCCAGCTCACCGACCCGGGACGTAAGCAATCAGCCCCAGCATTTT
cdr3_aa: CASSPTRDVSNQPQHF

clone_size: medium-sized
v_call: TRBV27
d_call: TRBD1
j_call: TRBJ2-3
cdr3_nt: TGTGCCAGCACCGGACAGGGCTTCACAGATACGCAGTATTTT
cdr3_aa: CASTGQGFTDTQYF

clone_size: .
v_call: TRBV9
d_call: .
j_call: TRBJ2-1
cdr3_nt: TGTGCCAGCAGCGTAGATCAAGGGGGTTCCTACAATGAGCAGTTCTTC
cdr3_aa: CASSVDQGGSYNEQFF

clone_size: few
v_call: TRBV2
d_call: .
j_call: TRBJ2-7
cdr3_nt: TGTGCCAGCAGTGACTACGAGCAGTACTTC
cdr3_aa: CASSDYEQYF

clone_size: .
v_call: TRBV7-9
d_call: TRBD1
j_call: TRBJ1-1
cdr3_nt: TGTGCCAGCAGCCCCGACCCAGGGGGCACTGAAGCTTTCTTT
cdr3_aa: CASSPDPGGTEAFF

clone_size: .
v_call: TRBV27
d_call: TRBD1
j_call: TRBJ2-7
cdr3_nt: TGTGCCAGCAGTGTGGGACAGGGACTCTACGAGCAGTACTTC
cdr3_aa: CASSVGQGLYEQYF

clone_size: .
v_call: TRBV7-9
d_call: .
j_call: TRBJ2-3
cdr3_nt: TGTGCCAGCAGCTCCGGGACTTCCCCCTTCACAGATACGCAGTATTTT
cdr3_aa: CASSSGTSPFTDTQYF

clone_size: .
v_call: TRBV7-2
d_call: .
j_call: TRBJ1-1
cdr3_nt: TGTGCCAGCAGCTTATATCTAACCACTGAAGCTTTCTTT
cdr3_aa: CASSLYLTTEAFF

clone_size: .
v_call: TRBV30
d_call: TRBD1
j_call: TRBJ1-1
cdr3_nt: TGTGCCTGGAGTGTAGGACAGGGGAAATGGAGAAACACTGAAGCTTTCTTT
cdr3_aa: CAWSVGQGKWRNTEAFF

clone_size: .
v_call: TRBV19
d_call: .
j_call: TRBJ1-6
cdr3_nt: TGTGCCAGTAGTCCCGAACTATTGGCACCCCTCCACTTT
cdr3_aa: CASSPELLAPLHF

clone_size: .
v_call: TRBV5-5
d_call: .
j_call: TRBJ1-4
cdr3_nt: TGTGCCAGCAGCTCAGGACAGCCAACTAATGAAAAACTGTTTTTT
cdr3_aa: CASSSGQPTNEKLFF

clone_size: .
v_call: TRBV14
d_call: .
j_call: TRBJ1-1
cdr3_nt: TGTGCCAGCAGCCAAGATCTGGGGGTAGCGAACACTGAAGCTTTCTTT
cdr3_aa: CASSQDLGVANTEAFF